The 2 T cell receptor beta chains presented below share a single source sample, sequenced in a study of T cell responses to AZD1222 COVID-19 vaccine (dated by TCRdb to the early 2020s). The sample's time point label, decoded: baseline before first vaccination. The treatment or condition label of this sample denotes: meningococcal conjugate vaccine given as trial control. The library came from the immunoSEQ multiplex PCR assay. TCRdb provides this immuneACCESS table in a form limited to in-frame rearrangements. Some clones are lacking; in checked studies, under half of them reflect an unresolved V gene, and why the rest are absent is not known. A total of 80,000 to 90,000 clones appear in this sample, roughly 90% of them only once. Of the sample, roughly 4.5% is held by the ten largest clones. This material consisted of peripheral blood, taken on day 0 of MenACWY control vaccination. These receptors were taken from an adult in good health.

This rearrangement joins TRBV27 to TRBJ2-6; D not resolved. The CDR3 contains 17 residues. V was trimmed by 7 bases and J by 4 bases, leaving 20 bases between them. The germline gives CDR1 MNHEY, CDR2 SMNVEV (reference sequence). The CDR3 DNA reads TGTGCCAGCACCCTATACCAACCCGAAACGGGGGCCAACGTCCTGACTTTC. Amino acid sequence: CASTLYQPETGANVLTF.

This clone was seen many times. The chain couples TRBV30 to TRBJ1-2; 7 bases align to TRBD1. V trimming: 6 bases; J trimming: 0 bases; junction bases outside the gene matches: 10. CDR1 GTSNPN and CDR2 SVGIG come from the germline V gene (reference sequence). This CDR3 has 15 residues. For the CDR3, the DNA is TGTGCCTGTCCAGGGGTGGGACAGACTAACTATGGCTACACCTTC. The encoded protein is CACPGVGQTNYGYTF.